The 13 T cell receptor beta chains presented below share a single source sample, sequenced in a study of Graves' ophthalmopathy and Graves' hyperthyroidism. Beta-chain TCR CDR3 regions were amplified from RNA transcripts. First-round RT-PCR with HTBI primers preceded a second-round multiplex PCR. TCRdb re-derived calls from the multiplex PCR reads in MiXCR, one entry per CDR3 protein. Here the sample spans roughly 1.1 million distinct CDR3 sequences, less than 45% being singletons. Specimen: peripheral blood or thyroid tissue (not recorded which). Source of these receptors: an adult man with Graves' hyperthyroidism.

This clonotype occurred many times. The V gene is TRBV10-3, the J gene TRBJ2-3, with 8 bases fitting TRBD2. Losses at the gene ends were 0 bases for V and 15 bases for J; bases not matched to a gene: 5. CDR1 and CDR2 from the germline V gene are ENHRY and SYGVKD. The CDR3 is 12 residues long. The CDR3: CAISESSGSLYF. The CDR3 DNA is TGTGCCATCAGTGAGTCAAGCGGGAGTCTCTATTTT.

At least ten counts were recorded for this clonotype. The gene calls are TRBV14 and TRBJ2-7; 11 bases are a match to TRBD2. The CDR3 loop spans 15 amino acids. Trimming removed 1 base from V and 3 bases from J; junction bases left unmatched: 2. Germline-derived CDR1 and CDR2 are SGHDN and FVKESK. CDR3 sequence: CASSQGLAGLYEQYF. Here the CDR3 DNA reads TGTGCCAGCAGCCAAGGACTAGCGGGACTCTACGAGCAGTACTTC.

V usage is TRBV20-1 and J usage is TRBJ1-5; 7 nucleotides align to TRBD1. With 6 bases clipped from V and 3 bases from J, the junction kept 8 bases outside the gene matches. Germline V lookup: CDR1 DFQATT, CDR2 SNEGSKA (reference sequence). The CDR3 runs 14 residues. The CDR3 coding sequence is TGCAGTGCCATCCGGGACAGACTCAATCAGCCCCAGCATTTT. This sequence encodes CSAIRDRLNQPQHF.

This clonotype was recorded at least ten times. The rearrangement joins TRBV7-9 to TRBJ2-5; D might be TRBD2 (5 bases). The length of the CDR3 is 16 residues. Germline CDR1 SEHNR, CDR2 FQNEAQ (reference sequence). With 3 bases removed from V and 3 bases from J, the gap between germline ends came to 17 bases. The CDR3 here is CASSLAAVDYKETQYF. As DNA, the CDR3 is TGTGCCAGCAGCTTGGCAGCGGTCGACTATAAAGAGACCCAGTACTTC. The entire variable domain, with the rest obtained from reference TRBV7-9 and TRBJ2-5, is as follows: DTGVSQNPRHKITKRGQNVTFRCDPISEHNRLYWYRQTLGQGPEFLTYFQNEAQLEKSRLLSDRFSAERPKGSFSTLEIQRTEQGDSAMYLCASSLAAVDYKETQYFGPGTRLLVL.

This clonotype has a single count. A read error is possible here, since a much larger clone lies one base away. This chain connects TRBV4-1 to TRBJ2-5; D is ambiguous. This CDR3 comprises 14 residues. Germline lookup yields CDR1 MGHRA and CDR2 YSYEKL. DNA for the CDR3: TGCGCCAGCAGCCAAGATAGTTCTGGAGAGGCCCAGTACTTC. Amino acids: CASSQDSSGEAQYF.

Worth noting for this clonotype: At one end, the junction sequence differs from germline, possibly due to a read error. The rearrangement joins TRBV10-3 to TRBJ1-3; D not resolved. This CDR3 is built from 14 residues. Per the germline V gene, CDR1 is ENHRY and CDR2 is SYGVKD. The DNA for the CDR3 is TGTGCCAGCAGTCCTTTGAGTGCTGGAAACACCATATATTTT. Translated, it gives CASSPLSAGNTIYF.

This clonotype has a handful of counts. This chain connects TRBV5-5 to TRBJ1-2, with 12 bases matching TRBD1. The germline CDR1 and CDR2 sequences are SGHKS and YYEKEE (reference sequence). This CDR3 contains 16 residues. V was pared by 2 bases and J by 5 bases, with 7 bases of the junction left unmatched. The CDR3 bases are TGTGCCAGCAGCTTCAGGGGACAGGGGGCCCTTTATGGCTACACCTTC. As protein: CASSFRGQGALYGYTF.

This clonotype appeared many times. CDR3 loop: CASSPRTDYEQYF. In nucleotides, the CDR3 is TGTGCCAGCAGCCCCAGAACTGACTACGAGCAGTACTTC. The chain has TRBV7-9 and TRBJ2-7; D not certain. This CDR3 region has 13 residues. The V and J ends lost 5 bases and 3 bases respectively, with 11 bases between them. Germline V gene data show CDR1 as SEHNR and CDR2 as FQNEAQ (reference sequence). The full variable domain, completed using reference TRBV7-9 and TRBJ2-7, is DTGVSQNPRHKITKRGQNVTFRCDPISEHNRLYWYRQTLGQGPEFLTYFQNEAQLEKSRLLSDRFSAERPKGSFSTLEIQRTEQGDSAMYLCASSPRTDYEQYFGPGTRLTVT.

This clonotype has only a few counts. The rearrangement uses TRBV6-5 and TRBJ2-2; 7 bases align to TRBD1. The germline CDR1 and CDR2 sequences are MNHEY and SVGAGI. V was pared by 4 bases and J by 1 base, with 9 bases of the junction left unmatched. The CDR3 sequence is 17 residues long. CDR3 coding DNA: TGTGCCAGCAGTTGGCCCCAGGGGGTCGGGAACACCGGGGAGCTGTTTTTT. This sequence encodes CASSWPQGVGNTGELFF.

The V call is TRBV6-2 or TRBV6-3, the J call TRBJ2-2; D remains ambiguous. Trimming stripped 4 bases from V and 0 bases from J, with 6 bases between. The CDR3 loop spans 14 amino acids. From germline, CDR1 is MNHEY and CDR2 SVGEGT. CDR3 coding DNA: TGTGCCAGCAGTTGGCGATCGAACACCGGGGAGCTGTTTTTT. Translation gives CASSWRSNTGELFF.

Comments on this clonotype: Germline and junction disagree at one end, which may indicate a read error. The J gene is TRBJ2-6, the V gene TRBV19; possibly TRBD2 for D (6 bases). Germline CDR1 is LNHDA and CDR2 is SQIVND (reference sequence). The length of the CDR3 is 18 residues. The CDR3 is CASSIFGTLSSGASVLTF. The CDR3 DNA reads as TGTGCCAGTAGTATTTTCGGGACTTTAAGCTCTGGGGCCAGCGTCCTGACTTTC.

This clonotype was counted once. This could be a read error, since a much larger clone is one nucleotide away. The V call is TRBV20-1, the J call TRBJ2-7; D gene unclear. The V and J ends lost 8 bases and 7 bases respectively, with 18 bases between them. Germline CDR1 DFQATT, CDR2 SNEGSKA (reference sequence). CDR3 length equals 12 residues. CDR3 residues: CSLLGLGPEQYF. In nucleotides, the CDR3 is TGCAGTCTGCTAGGGTTAGGTCCGGAGCAGTACTTC.

DNA of the CDR3: TGTGCCAGCGGCACCTACGGGGGGTCTGAAAAACTGTTTTTT. Its translation: CASGTYGGSEKLFF. This chain uses TRBV5-4 with TRBJ1-4, with D possibly being TRBD1 (5 bases). V lost 7 bases to trimming and J lost 7 bases, with 17 bases between them. This CDR3 contains 14 residues. CDR1 and CDR2 (germline): SGHNT, YYREEE (reference sequence).